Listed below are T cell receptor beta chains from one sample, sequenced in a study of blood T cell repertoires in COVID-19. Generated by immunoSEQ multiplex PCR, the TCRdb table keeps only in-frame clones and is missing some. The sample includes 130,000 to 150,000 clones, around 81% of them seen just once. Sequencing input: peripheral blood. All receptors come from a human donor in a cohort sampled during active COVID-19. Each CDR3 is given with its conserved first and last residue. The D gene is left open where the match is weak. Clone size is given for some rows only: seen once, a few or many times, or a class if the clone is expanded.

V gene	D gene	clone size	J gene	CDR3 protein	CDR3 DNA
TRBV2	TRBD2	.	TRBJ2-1	CAGGMAGGPGGEQFF	TGTGCCGGAGGAATGGCGGGAGGGCCGGGGGGTGAGCAGTTCTTC
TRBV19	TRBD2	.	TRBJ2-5	CASMPKRGLAQETQYF	TGTGCCAGTATGCCAAAACGGGGACTAGCCCAAGAGACCCAGTACTTC
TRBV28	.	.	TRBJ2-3	CASSPTLGLILPSTDTQYF	TGTGCCAGCAGCCCTACCCTGGGGCTCATTTTACCTAGCACAGATACGCAGTATTTT
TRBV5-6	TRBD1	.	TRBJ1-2	CASSLKGALGYTF	TGTGCCAGCAGCTTGAAGGGGGCACTCGGCTACACCTTC
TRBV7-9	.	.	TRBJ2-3	CASSFVLSEHPTDTQYF	TGTGCCAGCAGCTTTGTTCTTTCCGAACACCCCACAGATACGCAGTATTTT
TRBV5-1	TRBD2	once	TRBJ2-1	CASSFGTSDNEQFF	TGCGCCAGCAGCTTCGGGACTAGCGACAATGAGCAGTTCTTC
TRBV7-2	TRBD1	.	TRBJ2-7	CASRGQGSYEQYF	TGTGCCAGCAGGGGACAGGGCTCCTACGAGCAGTACTTC
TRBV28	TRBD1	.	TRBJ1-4	CASSFADRDEKLFF	TGTGCCAGCAGTTTTGCGGACAGGGATGAAAAACTGTTTTTT
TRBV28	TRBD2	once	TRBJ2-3	CASSRYGTSGNTDTQYF	TGTGCCAGCAGCCGCTACGGGACTAGCGGTAACACAGATACGCAGTATTTT
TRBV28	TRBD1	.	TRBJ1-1	CASSARTGGYTEAFF	TGTGCCAGCAGTGCGAGGACAGGGGGTTATACTGAAGCTTTCTTT
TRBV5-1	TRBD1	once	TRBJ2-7	CASSTGQGPSEQYF	TGCGCCAGCAGCACCGGACAGGGCCCCTCCGAGCAGTACTTC
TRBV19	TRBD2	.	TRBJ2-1	CASGTSIGYNEQFF	TGTGCCAGTGGGACTAGTATTGGTTACAATGAGCAGTTCTTC
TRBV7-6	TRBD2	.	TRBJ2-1	CASSFTIAGGGGVNEQFF	TGTGCCAGCAGCTTCACCATAGCGGGAGGGGGAGGGGTCAATGAGCAGTTCTTC
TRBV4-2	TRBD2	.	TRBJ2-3	CASSQGVRLAGAHTQYF	TGTGCCAGCAGCCAAGGGGTTAGGCTAGCGGGAGCTCATACGCAGTATTTT
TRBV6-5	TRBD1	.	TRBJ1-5	CASRLGGWSNQPQHF	TGTGCCAGCAGACTAGGGGGCTGGAGCAATCAGCCCCAGCATTTT
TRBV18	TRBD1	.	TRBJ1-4	CASSPLQGPTNEKLFF	TGTGCCAGCTCACCTCTACAGGGGCCAACTAATGAAAAACTGTTTTTT
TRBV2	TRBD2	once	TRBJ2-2	CASSDGTSANTGELFF	TGTGCCAGCAGTGACGGGACTAGCGCGAACACCGGGGAGCTGTTTTTT
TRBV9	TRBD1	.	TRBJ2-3	CASSAGQGAVTGTQYF	TGTGCCAGCAGCGCCGGACAGGGGGCAGTCACGGGTACGCAGTATTTT
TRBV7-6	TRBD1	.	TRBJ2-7	CASSHGTAAYEQYF	TGTGCCAGCAGTCACGGGACAGCGGCCTACGAGCAGTACTTC
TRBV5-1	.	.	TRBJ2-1	CASSPAMEGAFYFF	TGCGCCAGCAGCCCGGCGATGGAGGGGGCCTTCTATTTCTTC
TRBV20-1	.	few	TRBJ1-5	CSASPGLQPQHF	TGCAGTGCTAGTCCAGGTCTTCAGCCCCAGCATTTT
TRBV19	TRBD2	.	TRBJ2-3	CASSIGRLAGTDTQYF	TGTGCCAGTAGTATAGGGCGACTAGCGGGAACAGATACGCAGTATTTT
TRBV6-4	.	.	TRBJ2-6	CASSDRPGPWVSGANVLTF	TGTGCCAGCAGTGACAGGCCGGGTCCGTGGGTCTCTGGGGCCAACGTCCTGACTTTC
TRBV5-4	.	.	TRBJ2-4	CASSSPRAEGNIQYF	TGTGCCAGCAGCTCCCCCCGGGCCGAGGGAAACATTCAGTACTTC
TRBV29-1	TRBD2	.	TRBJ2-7	CSAKPGLDGYEQYF	TGCAGCGCAAAACCCGGACTAGACGGTTACGAGCAGTACTTC
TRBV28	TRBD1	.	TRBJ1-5	CASSPTRDSSNQPQHF	TGTGCCAGCAGTCCTACCCGGGACAGTAGCAATCAGCCCCAGCATTTT
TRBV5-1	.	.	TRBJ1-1	CASSLGLGEEAFF	TGCGCCAGCAGCTTGGGGCTAGGGGAGGAGGCTTTCTTT
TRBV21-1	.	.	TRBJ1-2	CASSKDRDRGLRRYGYTF	TGTGCCAGCAGCAAGGACCGGGACAGGGGATTGAGAAGGTATGGCTACACCTTC